Listed below are T cell receptor beta chains from one sample, sequenced in a study of T cell responses to AZD1222 COVID-19 vaccine. Generated by immunoSEQ multiplex PCR, the TCRdb table keeps only in-frame clones and is missing some. Of 100,000 to 110,000 clones detected, approximately 87% appear once; the ten largest clones hold about 15%. Sequenced material: peripheral blood, taken on day 0 of AZD1222 vaccination. All receptors come from an adult in good health. The conserved cysteine and the conserved F or W are not part of the CDR3 here. The order of the fields is V gene, J gene, CDR3 protein.

TRBV27,TRBJ1-2,ASSPTHRYGYT
TRBV5-1,TRBJ1-5,ASSQLAGRDQPQH
TRBV9,TRBJ2-3,ASSAIDGGTQY
TRBV5-1,TRBJ2-7,ASSLGRTGGNEQY
TRBV27,TRBJ2-7,ASSPGTRVYEQY
TRBV2,TRBJ1-4,AALRGYGKLF
TRBV2,TRBJ1-1,ASSVAQGSEAF
TRBV18,TRBJ1-2,ASSLGRRNSNYYGYT
TRBV27,TRBJ1-1,ASSIGRSNTEAF
TRBV2,TRBJ2-5,ASTPIRGAGETQY
TRBV7-9,TRBJ2-7,ASSLGRTGTEQY
TRBV9,TRBJ1-6,ASSVEGTGVSPLH
TRBV18,TRBJ2-7,ASSPRQNYEQY
TRBV5-1,TRBJ2-7,ASSTTGTEYEQY
TRBV23-1,TRBJ2-3,ASSLRVVGQTNTDTQY
TRBV19,TRBJ1-6,ASSRGDPNSPLH
TRBV5-5,TRBJ1-5,ASSWGQGMGNQPQH
TRBV5-1,TRBJ2-7,ASSLDSRVDEQY
TRBV18,TRBJ1-5,ASSPSRENQPQH
TRBV29-1,TRBJ2-7,SADGGGADEQY
TRBV6-5,TRBJ2-1,ASRAFSGSGNEQF
TRBV2,TRBJ1-6,ASTEGTPNPGSPLH
TRBV3-1/TRBV3-2,TRBJ1-5,ASSQGRGYQPQH
TRBV27,TRBJ2-7,ASSLNKYEQY
TRBV5-5,TRBJ2-1,ASSLDQGGSYNEQF